This is a list of T cell receptor beta chains from one sample in a study of cytomegalovirus exposure and HLA in healthy donors. Profiled with immunoSEQ multiplex PCR; TCRdb holds only in-frame clones, not every one. The sample includes approximately 200,000 clones, approximately 80% of them seen just once. The sample taken for sequencing was PBMCs. Receptors were obtained from a boy under 10 years old in good health and CMV-seronegative. The CDR3 runs from the conserved cysteine through the conserved F or W. The order of the fields is V gene, D gene, J gene, CDR3 length, clone size, CDR3 protein, CDR3 DNA. A D gene is named only where the DNA matches it firmly. Expanded clones get a size class; other rows say once, few or many, or leave the size out.

TRBV6-4	TRBD1	TRBJ1-1	14	once	CASSGDRVNTEAFF	TGTGCCAGCAGCGGGGACAGGGTGAACACTGAAGCTTTCTTT
TRBV7-9	TRBD1	TRBJ1-6	17	.	CASSYEGTGAINSPPHF	TGTGCCAGCAGCTACGAAGGGACAGGGGCGATAAATTCACCCCCCCACTTT
TRBV7-2	.	TRBJ1-1	14	.	CASSFGQMNTEAFF	TGTGCCAGCAGCTTTGGACAGATGAACACTGAAGCTTTCTTT
TRBV4-1	TRBD1	TRBJ2-5	16	.	CASSSYPTGIAETQYF	TGCGCCAGCAGCTCCTACCCGACAGGGATTGCAGAGACCCAGTACTTC
TRBV19	TRBD1	TRBJ1-4	14	.	CASSRGQGSEKLFF	TGTGCCAGTAGTAGGGGACAGGGAAGCGAAAAACTGTTTTTT
TRBV18	TRBD1	TRBJ1-5	13	.	CASSPGQDQPQHF	TGTGCCAGCTCACCGGGACAGGATCAGCCCCAGCATTTT
TRBV7-3	.	TRBJ2-2	14	.	CASSKQGWTGELFF	TGTGCCAGCAGTAAACAGGGTTGGACCGGGGAGCTGTTTTTT
TRBV23-1	.	TRBJ1-2	14	.	CARNKGRGDYGYTF	TGCGCCAGAAATAAAGGCAGGGGAGACTATGGCTACACCTTC
TRBV5-1	TRBD2	TRBJ2-7	16	.	CASSWGAGGFSYEQYF	TGCGCCAGCAGCTGGGGAGCGGGGGGTTTCTCCTACGAGCAGTACTTC
TRBV6-5	.	TRBJ2-1	15	.	CASSPQGGSYNEQFF	TGTGCCAGCAGTCCACAGGGAGGGTCCTACAATGAGCAGTTCTTC
TRBV4-1	.	TRBJ1-1	14	.	CASSFDRSNTEAFF	TGCGCCAGCAGCTTTGACAGGTCGAACACTGAAGCTTTCTTT
TRBV7-9	TRBD2	TRBJ2-7	14	.	CASSPGGNPYEQYF	TGTGCCAGCAGCCCCGGGGGGAACCCCTACGAGCAGTACTTC
TRBV2	.	TRBJ2-3	15	.	CASSSYTGTSSTQYF	TGTGCCAGCAGCTCCTACACCGGGACTTCGAGTACGCAGTATTTT
TRBV7-8	.	TRBJ2-3	14	.	CASSLWRSTDTQYF	TGTGCCAGCAGCTTATGGCGGTCAACAGATACGCAGTATTTT
TRBV2	.	TRBJ2-1	16	.	CASKPTGAVAGDEQFF	TGTGCCAGCAAACCCACTGGGGCAGTAGCTGGCGATGAGCAGTTCTTC
TRBV30	.	TRBJ1-2	13	.	CAWSVGGAEGYTF	TGTGCCTGGAGTGTAGGCGGGGCAGAGGGCTACACCTTC
TRBV5-1	TRBD2	TRBJ2-1	14	.	CASSPSTSGNEQFF	TGCGCCAGCAGCCCCTCGACTAGCGGGAATGAGCAGTTCTTC
TRBV7-9	TRBD1	TRBJ1-1	17	.	CASSLGKGTGKNTEAFF	TGTGCCAGCAGCTTAGGCAAAGGGACAGGGAAGAACACTGAAGCTTTCTTT
TRBV5-6	.	TRBJ1-1	17	.	CASTASGTPYLDTEAFF	TGTGCCAGCACCGCAAGTGGGACACCCTATCTGGACACTGAAGCTTTCTTT
TRBV5-4	.	TRBJ2-5	16	few	CASGLGGGGYQETQYF	TGTGCCAGCGGCCTGGGTGGTGGCGGATACCAAGAGACCCAGTACTTC
TRBV19	.	TRBJ2-7	13	.	CASSMNRVKEQYF	TGTGCCAGTAGTATGAACAGGGTTAAAGAGCAGTACTTC
TRBV30	TRBD1	TRBJ2-1	12	.	CAVQGVYNEQFF	TGTGCCGTTCAGGGGGTCTACAATGAGCAGTTCTTC
TRBV29-1	TRBD2	TRBJ2-1	14	.	CSVLKRGGRNEQFF	TGCAGCGTCCTAAAGCGGGGGGGACGTAATGAGCAGTTCTTC
TRBV29-1	.	TRBJ2-3	10	once	CSVGPEAQYF	TGCAGCGTTGGACCGGAGGCGCAGTATTTT
TRBV27	.	TRBJ1-1	15	few	CASSLVRLGNTEAFF	TGTGCCAGCAGTTTAGTGAGGCTGGGGAACACTGAAGCTTTCTTT
TRBV19	.	TRBJ2-2	13	.	CASRGGYTGELFF	TGTGCCAGTAGAGGCGGATACACCGGGGAGCTGTTTTTC
TRBV29-1	TRBD1	TRBJ1-1	13	.	CSVVRQGDREAFF	TGCAGCGTTGTTCGTCAGGGGGATAGAGAAGCTTTCTTT
TRBV5-4	.	TRBJ2-3	15	.	CASSSDWTYTDTQYF	TGTGCCAGCAGCTCGGACTGGACCTACACAGATACGCAGTATTTT
TRBV5-1	TRBD1	TRBJ2-2	15	.	CASSRTGANTGELFF	TGCGCCAGCAGCCGGACAGGGGCGAACACCGGGGAGCTGTTTTTT
TRBV7-9	.	TRBJ2-7	14	.	CASSRTRVSYEQYF	TGTGCCAGCAGCCGCACCAGGGTATCCTACGAGCAGTACTTC
TRBV2	.	TRBJ1-2	14	.	CASSFDSTPYGYTF	TGTGCCAGCAGTTTCGACAGTACTCCTTATGGCTACACCTTC